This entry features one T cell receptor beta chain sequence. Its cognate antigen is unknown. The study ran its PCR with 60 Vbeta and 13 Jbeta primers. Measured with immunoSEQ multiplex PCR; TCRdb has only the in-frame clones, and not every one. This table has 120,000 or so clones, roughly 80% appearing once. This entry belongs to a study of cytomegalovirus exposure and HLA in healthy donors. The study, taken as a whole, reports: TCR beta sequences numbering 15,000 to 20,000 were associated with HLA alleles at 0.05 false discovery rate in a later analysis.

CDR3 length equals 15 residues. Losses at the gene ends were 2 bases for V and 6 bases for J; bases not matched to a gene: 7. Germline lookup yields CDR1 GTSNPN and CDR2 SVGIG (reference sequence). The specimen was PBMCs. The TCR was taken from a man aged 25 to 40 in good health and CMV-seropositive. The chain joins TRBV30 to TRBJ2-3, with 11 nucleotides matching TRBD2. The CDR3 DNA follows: TGTGCCTGGAGTAAAGGGACTAGCGGCCCGGATACGCAGTATTTT. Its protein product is CAWSKGTSGPDTQYF.